These T cell receptor beta chains were read from a single sample in a study of blood T cell repertoires in COVID-19. Using immunoSEQ multiplex PCR, the repertoire was profiled, and TCRdb retains in-frame clones only, with some absent. The data show 200,000 to 250,000 clones, roughly four fifths seen once. Sequenced material: PBMCs or T cells enriched from blood (not recorded which). These TCRs come from a woman aged 40 to 50 with acute COVID-19. Each CDR3 is given with its conserved first and last residue. A D gene is named only where the DNA matches it firmly. Some rows mark clone size as missing; the rest say once, few, many or name a class of expanded clone.

v_call	clone_size	cdr3_length	d_call	j_call	cdr3_nt	cdr3_aa
TRBV3-1/TRBV3-2	once	19	-	TRBJ1-6	TGTGCCAGCAGCCAAGATCCCCCTCGGGGGAGCTCCTATAATTCACCCCTCCACTTT	CASSQDPPRGSSYNSPLHF
TRBV15	-	15	-	TRBJ1-6	TGTGCCACCAGCAGAGAGGTCATCGGTAATTCACCCCTCCACTTT	CATSREVIGNSPLHF
TRBV5-4	once	12	-	TRBJ1-3	TGTGCCAGCAGCAACTATGGAAACACCATATATTTT	CASSNYGNTIYF
TRBV24-1	-	15	-	TRBJ1-2	TGTGCCACCAGTGATCCGACAGGTACTAACTATGGCTACACCTTC	CATSDPTGTNYGYTF
TRBV14	-	15	-	TRBJ2-3	TGTGCCAGCAGCCAAGATTGGCGAGCGACAGATACGCAGTATTTT	CASSQDWRATDTQYF
TRBV20-1	-	13	-	TRBJ1-3	TGCAGTGCTAGTACAGTCCCTGGAAACACCATATATTTT	CSASTVPGNTIYF
TRBV29-1	-	8	-	TRBJ1-5	TGCGGGGTACAGGCCCAGCATTTT	CGVQAQHF
TRBV6-5	-	14	TRBD1	TRBJ1-2	TGTGCCAGCAGCCAGGGACAGAAGGTTTATGGCTACACCTTC	CASSQGQKVYGYTF
TRBV11-3	-	13	-	TRBJ1-1	TGTGCCAGCACAACAGGGAAGAATACTGAAGCTTTCTTT	CASTTGKNTEAFF
TRBV14	-	13	-	TRBJ2-2	TGTGCCAGCAGCCAAGGTGGGCCCGGGGAGCTGTTTTTT	CASSQGGPGELFF
TRBV9	-	13	-	TRBJ2-1	TGTGCCAGCAGCGTAGGTCCCAGCAATGAGCAGTTCTTC	CASSVGPSNEQFF
TRBV7-2	-	14	-	TRBJ2-7	TGTGCCAGCAGCTTAACTGGAGGGGGCACGGGGTGGCACTTC	CASSLTGGGTGWHF
TRBV5-5	-	14	-	TRBJ1-1	TGTGCCAGCAGCTTGACAGGGATATACACTGAAGCTTTCTTT	CASSLTGIYTEAFF
TRBV29-1	-	12	TRBD1	TRBJ2-5	TGCAGCGCACAGGGGGAATGGGAGACCCAGTACTTC	CSAQGEWETQYF
TRBV5-1	-	16	TRBD2	TRBJ2-1	TGCGCCAGCAGCTTGGTTCTAGCGGGAACTTACAATGAGCAGTTCTTC	CASSLVLAGTYNEQFF
TRBV11-2	-	15	TRBD2	TRBJ2-1	TGTGCCAGCAGCTTAATTGGACTAGCTGATAATGAGCAGTTCTTC	CASSLIGLADNEQFF
TRBV3-1/TRBV3-2	-	13	-	TRBJ1-1	TGTGCCAGCAGCCGAAGTAGAAACACTGAAGCTTTCTTT	CASSRSRNTEAFF
TRBV27	-	15	-	TRBJ1-3	TGTGCCAGCGGGCCCTTTGGGAGTACTGGAAACACCATATATTTT	CASGPFGSTGNTIYF
TRBV5-8	-	16	TRBD1	TRBJ2-4	TGTGCCAGCAGCTTGGGTCCGGGACAGGGAGGAAACATTCAGTACTTC	CASSLGPGQGGNIQYF
TRBV11-2	-	13	-	TRBJ1-1	TGTGCCAGCAGCTTGGACAACAGGACTGAAGCTTTCTTT	CASSLDNRTEAFF
TRBV7-2	-	15	-	TRBJ2-7	TGTGCCAGCAGCATGGGACTTTCGAGCTCCTACGAGCAGTACTTC	CASSMGLSSSYEQYF
TRBV19	-	16	TRBD2	TRBJ2-1	TGTGCCAGTAGACGGGGCCTAGCGGGGAGGGGGAATGAGCAGTTCTTC	CASRRGLAGRGNEQFF
TRBV28	-	17	TRBD2	TRBJ2-3	TGTGCCAGCAGCTCAGCTAGCGGGAGTAAGAGGACAGATACGCAGTATTTT	CASSSASGSKRTDTQYF
TRBV10-3	-	13	-	TRBJ1-1	TGTGCCATCAGCCCACAGGGATACACTGAAGCTTTCTTT	CAISPQGYTEAFF
TRBV30	-	16	-	TRBJ2-2	TGTGCCTGGAGTGGGGCCATCCGGGGGTATACCGGGGAGCTGTTTTTT	CAWSGAIRGYTGELFF
TRBV2	-	13	TRBD2	TRBJ2-5	TGTGCCAGCAGTGATACGGGGGGAGAGACCCAGTACTTC	CASSDTGGETQYF
TRBV21-1	-	16	-	TRBJ2-5	TGTGCCAGCAGCAAAAGGGGACGGGGGGGCGGCGAGACCCAGTACTTC	CASSKRGRGGGETQYF
TRBV10-2	-	15	TRBD1	TRBJ1-1	TGCGCCAGCAAGATGCGACAGGGGGTGAACACTGAAGCTTTCTTT	CASKMRQGVNTEAFF
TRBV6-6	-	16	TRBD1	TRBJ2-5	TGTGCCAGCAGTTACGCGATAAGACAGGGAATGAAGACCCAGTACTTC	CASSYAIRQGMKTQYF
TRBV25-1	once	11	-	TRBJ1-4	TGTGCCAGCAGTGAGGTCGGGGAACTGTTTTTT	CASSEVGELFF
TRBV5-1	-	15	TRBD2	TRBJ2-7	TGCGCCAGCAGGTCTAGCGGGAGGAGCTCCTACGAGCAGTACTTC	CASRSSGRSSYEQYF
TRBV2	-	15	-	TRBJ1-4	TGTGCCAGCAGTAGCCTCCCGGGATCTAATGAAAAACTGTTTTTT	CASSSLPGSNEKLFF
TRBV27	-	17	-	TRBJ2-3	TGTGCCAGCAGTCTCCTCGGGACTTTCCCTTTGCGAGATACGCAGTATTTT	CASSLLGTFPLRDTQYF
TRBV5-1	-	17	TRBD1	TRBJ1-1	TGCGCCAGCAGCTTGGGGGACAGGGAGTCTGATGACACTGAAGCTTTCTTT	CASSLGDRESDDTEAFF
TRBV30	-	12	-	TRBJ2-7	TGTGCCTGGACCAGGGACTCCTACGAGCAGTACTTC	CAWTRDSYEQYF
TRBV10-3	-	18	TRBD1	TRBJ1-2	TGTGCCATCAGTGAGTTTGCAGATATCGGACAGGGGGCTAGGGGCTACACCTTC	CAISEFADIGQGARGYTF
TRBV7-2	-	11	-	TRBJ2-7	TGTGCCAGCAGCCAGGCCTACGAGCAGTACTTC	CASSQAYEQYF
TRBV4-2	-	17	TRBD2	TRBJ2-7	TGTGCCAGCAGCCACCAGGGCAGTAGCGGGGCGACGTACGAGCAGTACTTC	CASSHQGSSGATYEQYF
TRBV7-9	-	14	TRBD1	TRBJ1-1	TGTGCCAGCAGCTTAGAGGGGCGACAGGGCGAAGCTTTCTTT	CASSLEGRQGEAFF
TRBV7-2	-	15	TRBD2	TRBJ2-1	TGTGCCAGCAGCCCCAGCGGGAGGTCCTACAATGAGCAGTTCTTC	CASSPSGRSYNEQFF
TRBV7-6	-	15	-	TRBJ1-1	TGTGCCAGCAGCCGAAATGGGGGCGCGGGCACTGAAGCTTTCTTT	CASSRNGGAGTEAFF
TRBV19	-	18	-	TRBJ1-5	TGTGCCAGTAGTATCGGGGGAAACATCGTATATAGCAATCAGCCCCAGCATTTT	CASSIGGNIVYSNQPQHF
TRBV3-1/TRBV3-2	-	13	-	TRBJ1-1	TGTGCCAGCAGCCAATGGGGACTCGGGGGGGCTTTCTTT	CASSQWGLGGAFF
TRBV7-2	few	15	-	TRBJ1-1	TGTGCCAGCAGCTTAGCAGGGGGAGTGGACACTGAAGCTTTCTTT	CASSLAGGVDTEAFF
TRBV19	-	14	-	TRBJ1-5	TGTGCCAGTAGTAACAGGGAAGGTAATCAGCCCCAGCATTTT	CASSNREGNQPQHF
TRBV29-1	-	11	TRBD1	TRBJ1-1	TGCAGCGTCGGGACAGGGACTGAAGCTTTCTTT	CSVGTGTEAFF
TRBV11-1	once	12	-	TRBJ1-6	TGTGCCAGCAACTCAGGGGATTCACCCCTCCACTTT	CASNSGDSPLHF
TRBV19	many	16	TRBD1	TRBJ1-5	TGTGCCAGTAGTACCCAACGACAGGGCTACACTCAGCCCCAGCATTTT	CASSTQRQGYTQPQHF
TRBV30	-	13	TRBD1	TRBJ1-2	TGTGCCTGGAGCCTTACAGGGGAGTATGGCTACACCTTC	CAWSLTGEYGYTF
TRBV25-1	once	15	-	TRBJ1-4	TGTGCCAGCAGTGAACTCTCCGGGTCCGGTGAAAAACTGTTTTTT	CASSELSGSGEKLFF
TRBV28	-	12	-	TRBJ1-6	TGTGCCAGCAGTTCAAGGGGTAGAGCCCTCCACTTT	CASSSRGRALHF
TRBV5-4	-	12	-	TRBJ2-5	TGTGCCAGCGGTATTACAGTGGAGACCCAGTACTTC	CASGITVETQYF
TRBV5-5	once	13	-	TRBJ2-7	TGTGCCAGCAGCTGGGAACAGGGTTACGAGCAGTACTTC	CASSWEQGYEQYF
TRBV27	-	17	TRBD2	TRBJ2-1	TGTGCCAGCAGTTTAGAGGGACTAGCGGGGGGCCGCAATGAGCAGTTCTTC	CASSLEGLAGGRNEQFF